The clone carrying this T cell receptor beta chain was found a few times. The antigen remains undetermined. These data belong to a study of cytomegalovirus exposure and HLA in healthy donors. V lost 0 bases to trimming and J lost 4 bases, with 12 bases between them. Germline V CDR1 and CDR2: MNHEY, SVGAGI. The CDR3 is 15 residues long. This PCR relied on a set of 60 Vbeta primers and 13 Jbeta primers. Using immunoSEQ multiplex PCR, the repertoire was profiled, and TCRdb retains in-frame clones only, with some absent. The sample lists around 130,000 clones; roughly 82% were seen once. General observations from the study: Certain indistinguishable V segments, among them TRBV6-2 and TRBV6-3, were excluded. The availability of immune exposure information extended only to CMV serostatus. Later on, a genetic analysis was performed. It linked a missense variant in DCLRE1C with V- and J-gene trimming of TCR beta.

The clonotype originates from a boy aged 10-17 years in good health and CMV-seronegative. The sample consisted of PBMCs. The chain employs TRBV6-5 and TRBJ1-2; D is uncertain. CDR3 residues: CASSYSRQPSYGYTF. Here the CDR3 DNA reads TGTGCCAGCAGTTACTCGAGGCAGCCCTCCTATGGCTACACCTTC.